This entry concerns a single TCR beta chain. Its cognate antigen is unknown. These data originate in a study of cytomegalovirus exposure and HLA in healthy donors. Study conclusions and caveats: Published work reported that the classifier diagnosed cytomegalovirus status with high specificity and sensitivity.

Sequenced by immunoSEQ multiplex PCR; TCRdb stores in-frame clones only, minus some. The sample lists roughly 280,000 clones, about 86% occurring once. The CDR3 runs to 15 residues. Germline lookup yields CDR1 MNHEY and CDR2 SMNVEV (reference sequence). V was pared by 4 bases and J by 6 bases, with 5 bases of the junction left unmatched. The chain joins TRBV27 to TRBJ2-7, with 14 bases lining up with TRBD2. Source material: PBMCs. The TCR originated in a woman aged 18-29 years in good health and CMV-seronegative. As DNA, the CDR3 is TGTGCCAGCAGTTCCGGGACTAGCGGGAGATCCGAGCAGTACTTC. Its translation: CASSSGTSGRSEQYF.